These 3 T cell receptor beta chains were sequenced from one sample in a study of T cells in Graves' hyperthyroidism and ophthalmopathy. Authors of the study amplified TCR beta CDR3 regions from RNA transcripts. HTBI primers were used for first-round RT-PCR of the TCR CDR3. MiXCR, run by TCRdb on the multiplex PCR reads, gives a single entry per CDR3 protein. The sample lists about 720,000 distinct CDR3 sequences; roughly a sixth were seen once. Specimen: blood. Every receptor here comes from a woman aged 45-60 years with Graves' hyperthyroidism that later progressed to Graves' ophthalmopathy.

This clonotype was seen at least ten times. The J gene is TRBJ2-1, the V gene TRBV20-1; 12 bases match TRBD2. In germline, CDR1 is DFQATT, CDR2 SNEGSKA (reference sequence). The CDR3 has 16 amino acids. V was pared by 4 bases and J by 1 base, with 5 bases of the junction left unmatched. The CDR3 protein is CSATPGLAGSYNEQFF. The CDR3 coding sequence is TGCAGTGCTACTCCCGGACTAGCGGGGTCCTACAATGAGCAGTTCTTC.

This clonotype was recorded once. The gene calls are TRBV19 and TRBJ1-3, with TRBD1 matching 11 bases. The V and J ends lost 9 bases and 8 bases, in that order; junction bases with no gene match: 12. In germline, CDR1 is LNHDA, CDR2 SQIVND (reference sequence). This CDR3 is 15 amino acids long. This CDR3 is CASYPAGTGGYTIYF. The CDR3 DNA is TGTGCCAGCTACCCGGCCGGGACAGGGGGATACACCATATATTTT.

This clonotype was seen ten or more times. This chain links TRBV20-1 with TRBJ2-7; D is uncertain. This CDR3 spans 11 amino acids. V dropped 6 bases and J dropped 0 bases, with 6 bases sitting between them. From germline, CDR1 is DFQATT and CDR2 SNEGSKA (reference sequence). The CDR3 DNA reads as TGCAGTGCCACCTACTCCTACGAGCAGTACTTC. Translation: CSATYSYEQYF.